These 26 T cell receptor beta chains were sequenced from one sample in a study of blood T cell repertoires in COVID-19. Sequenced by immunoSEQ multiplex PCR; TCRdb stores in-frame clones only, minus some. In the table there are about 230,000 clones, approximately 88% of which are singletons. The sequencing sample was made of peripheral blood. The receptors stem from a man in his forties with acute or convalescent COVID-19.

V is TRBV7-9 and J is TRBJ2-7; possible D gene TRBD1, 5 bases. Germline CDR1 reads SEHNR; CDR2 reads FQNEAQ (reference sequence). V was cut by 2 bases and J by 5 bases, with 13 bases left in between. This CDR3 contains 14 residues. CDR3 sequence: CASSLLSRVHEQYF. As DNA, the CDR3 is TGTGCCAGCAGCTTATTAAGCAGGGTCCACGAGCAGTACTTC.

The CDR3 loop is CASSPHRPGKPEAFF. In DNA form, the CDR3 reads TGTGCCAGCAGCCCTCACCGACCAGGGAAACCTGAAGCTTTCTTT. This chain joins TRBV3-1 (or the pseudogene TRBV3-2) and TRBJ1-1, with a weak D call TRBD1 (5 bases). Trimming removed 4 bases from V and 6 bases from J, with 18 bases in between. CDR1 is LGHDT, CDR2 YNNKEL, per germline (reference sequence). The CDR3 length is 15 residues.

The chain has TRBV6-5 and TRBJ1-1; D might be TRBD1 (5 bases). The germline V gene encodes CDR1 MNHEY and CDR2 SVGAGI. V was pared by 6 bases and J by 4 bases, with 9 bases between. This CDR3 has 12 residues. CDR3 sequence reads: CASRRGITEAFF. Written as DNA, the CDR3 is TGTGCCAGCAGACGGGGGATCACTGAAGCTTTCTTT.

V and J are TRBV21-1 and TRBJ2-7; the table gives TRBD1 as D, unverified against the DNA. TRBV21-1 is designated a pseudogene. The CDR3 contains 15 residues. The CDR3 sequence is CASSPHPTGESEQYF. The CDR3 DNA reads as TGTGCCAGCAGCCCTCACCCCACAGGGGAGAGCGAGCAGTACTTC.

The CDR3 sequence is CSVGQENQPQHF. The CDR3 region has the DNA TGCAGCGTTGGGCAGGAAAATCAGCCCCAGCATTTT. The chain is built from TRBV29-1 and TRBJ1-5; no definite D call. The CDR3 length is 12 residues. CDR1 is SQVTM, CDR2 ANQGSEA, per germline. Trimming cost V 4 bases and J 4 bases, with 8 bases left between them.

The rearrangement links TRBV29-1 to TRBJ2-1, with TRBD2 matching 8 bases. This CDR3 has 16 residues. Germline V lookup: CDR1 SQVTM, CDR2 ANQGSEA. J gave up 5 bases and V 4 bases, and 13 bases lay outside the gene matches. DNA of the CDR3: TGCAGCGTTGTTAGGGAGGCGGGAGGCTGGAACAATGAGCAGTTCTTC. This encodes CSVVREAGGWNNEQFF.

V usage is TRBV29-1 and J usage is TRBJ2-5, with 7 bases matching TRBD2. The CDR3 extends over 14 amino acids. From germline, CDR1 is SQVTM and CDR2 ANQGSEA. J gave up 5 bases and V 3 bases, and 9 bases lay outside the gene matches. The CDR3 DNA is TGCAGCGTTGAGGGGGAGGGTTCGGTCGAGACCCAGTACTTC. This sequence encodes CSVEGEGSVETQYF.

The J gene is TRBJ2-7, the V gene TRBV12-3 or TRBV12-4, with TRBD1 as a possible D gene (5 bases). Between the trimmed V and J ends, which lost 3 bases and 9 bases, there was a span of 9 bases. The CDR3 totals 11 residues. The CDR3 spells CASSLTEGQYF. The DNA of the CDR3 is TGTGCCAGCAGTTTGACAGAAGGGCAGTACTTC.

The V and J genes are TRBV30 and TRBJ2-1; the D gene is possibly TRBD2 (5 bases). Trimming removed 2 bases at V and 11 bases at J, with 16 bases between. The CDR3 contains 13 residues. Germline V lookup: CDR1 GTSNPN, CDR2 SVGIG (reference sequence). The CDR3 bases are TGTGCCTGGAGTACGGGGATGTCTCAGCAGCAGTTCTTC. This gives the protein CAWSTGMSQQQFF. The entire variable domain, with the rest obtained from reference TRBV30 and TRBJ2-1, is as follows: SQTIHQWPATLVQPVGSPLSLECTVEGTSNPNLYWYRQAAGRGLQLLFYSVGIGQISSEVPQNLSASRPQDRQFILSSKKLLLSDSGFYLCAWSTGMSQQQFFGPGTRLTVL.

V is TRBV4-2 and J is TRBJ1-2; D is ambiguous. This CDR3 is 14 amino acids long. Per germline, CDR1 LGHNA and CDR2 YNFKEQ. Trimming pared 1 base from V and 4 bases from J, leaving 10 bases between. The CDR3 sequence is CASSQVESVYGYTF. As DNA, the CDR3 is TGTGCCAGCAGCCAAGTAGAATCGGTCTATGGCTACACCTTC.

This clone has a single count. This sequence joins TRBV6-5 and TRBJ1-2; D perhaps matches TRBD1 (5 bases). The CDR3 totals 13 residues. CDR1 MNHEY and CDR2 SVGAGI come from the germline V gene. With 11 bases removed from V and 6 bases from J, the gap between germline ends came to 19 bases. CDR3 sequence reads: CAASRGTGDGYTF. The CDR3 region has the DNA TGTGCCGCAAGTCGGGGGACTGGTGATGGCTACACCTTC.

The chain employs TRBV29-1 and TRBJ1-3, with D maybe TRBD1 (6 bases). The V end was cut by 7 bases, the J end by 0 bases, with 13 bases between. The CDR3 spans 14 residues. The germline V gene encodes CDR1 SQVTM and CDR2 ANQGSEA. This CDR3 is CSATGTSSGNTIYF. The CDR3, as DNA: TGCAGCGCTACCGGGACAAGCTCTGGAAACACCATATATTTT.

The V and J genes are TRBV7-8 and TRBJ2-5, with a weak D call TRBD1 (6 bases). Germline V gene data show CDR1 as SGHVS and CDR2 as FQNEAQ. V lost 4 bases, J lost 6 bases, and 18 bases lay in between. The CDR3 has 15 amino acids. The DNA of the CDR3 is TGTGCCAGCAGCTACGACTTGGGGGCCCGGCAGACCCAGTACTTC. Translating it yields CASSYDLGARQTQYF.

This clone was recorded once. DNA for the CDR3: TGTGCCAGCAGCTCACTCCAGGGAGGTGAAGCTTTCTTT. This encodes CASSSLQGGEAFF. V and J are TRBV7-3 and TRBJ1-1, with a weak D call TRBD1 (5 bases). Per germline, CDR1 SGHTA and CDR2 FQGTGA. Trimming left V 4 bases short and J 7 bases short, with 13 bases between. This CDR3 has 13 amino acids.

The chain joins TRBV6-6 to TRBJ1-3; the D gene is possibly TRBD1 (6 bases). V lost 5 bases and J lost 0, with 17 bases in between. The CDR3 loop spans 17 amino acids. Germline V lookup: CDR1 MNHNY, CDR2 SVGAGI (reference sequence). The CDR3 sequence: CASSPPGQLNSGNTIYF. CDR3 coding DNA: TGTGCCAGCAGTCCCCCAGGACAGCTGAACTCTGGAAACACCATATATTTT.

CDR3 in DNA: TGTGCCAGCAGTTACCAGGGAAGGCTTTACGAGCAGTACTTC. Translation: CASSYQGRLYEQYF. The J gene is TRBJ2-7, the V gene TRBV7-2; a possible D gene is TRBD1 (5 bases). Trimming removed 6 bases from V and 4 bases from J, with 16 bases in between. The CDR3 consists of 14 residues. CDR1 is SGHTA, CDR2 FQGNSA, per germline. Complete variable domain (other parts from reference TRBV7-2 and TRBJ2-7): GAGVSQSPSNKVTEKGKDVELRCDPISGHTALYWYRQSLGQGLEFLIYFQGNSAPDKSGLPSDRFSAERTGGSVSTLTIQRTQQEDSAVYLCASSYQGRLYEQYFGPGTRLTVT.

The genes are TRBV7-3 and TRBJ2-1, with 10 positions matching TRBD2. V dropped 7 bases and J dropped 7; count of bases not matched to a gene: 13. The CDR3 extends over 16 amino acids. Per germline, CDR1 SGHTA and CDR2 FQGTGA. The CDR3 loop is CASTPTPGLARNEQFF. Written as DNA, the CDR3 is TGTGCCAGCACCCCCACGCCGGGACTAGCGAGGAATGAGCAGTTCTTC.

The chain employs TRBV29-1 and TRBJ2-7; a possible D gene is TRBD2 (6 bases). Trimming left V 3 bases short and J 6 bases short, with 9 bases between. The germline V gene has CDR1 SQVTM and CDR2 ANQGSEA. There are 11 residues in the CDR3. DNA for the CDR3: TGCAGCGTTGACGGGGGTAGCGAGCAGTACTTC. Translated: CSVDGGSEQYF.

V gene TRBV19 combines with J gene TRBJ1-2, with 7 bases identical to TRBD1. V dropped 7 bases and J dropped 3; count of bases not matched to a gene: 8. CDR1 LNHDA and CDR2 SQIVND come from the germline V gene (reference sequence). The CDR3 covers 14 residues. In DNA form, the CDR3 reads TGTGCCAGTATATCGACAGGGTGGGACTATGGCTACACCTTC. Its translation: CASISTGWDYGYTF.

The chain has TRBV27 and TRBJ2-7; maybe TRBD2 (5 bases). Per the germline V gene, CDR1 is MNHEY and CDR2 is SMNVEV (reference sequence). V was pared by 3 bases and J by 2 bases, with 14 bases between. The CDR3 has 15 amino acids. The CDR3 region is CASSFSPSGAYEQYF. For the CDR3, the DNA is TGTGCCAGCAGTTTCTCGCCCAGCGGCGCCTACGAGCAGTACTTC.

In the case of this clone: The junction departs from the called germline gene at one end, perhaps through a read error. The chain couples TRBV24-1 to TRBJ1-1; 7 nucleotides line up with TRBD1. The CDR3 sequence is 15 residues long. Germline V CDR1 and CDR2: KGHDR, SFDVKD. The CDR3 DNA sequence: TGTGCCACCAGTGGTTTGCAGACAGGGACCCCTGAAGCTTTCTTT. It specifies CATSGLQTGTPEAFF.

V is TRBV3-1 (or the pseudogene TRBV3-2) and J is TRBJ1-2; 7 nucleotides align to TRBD1. Germline loops: CDR1 LGHDT, CDR2 YNNKEL (reference sequence). CDR3 length: 13 residues. V trimming: 1 base; J trimming: 10 bases; junction bases outside the gene matches: 6. The CDR3 region is CASSQAGQVDYTF. CDR3 nucleotides: TGTGCCAGCAGCCAAGCAGGACAGGTCGACTACACCTTC.

In its sample, this clone was seen once. The gene calls are TRBV7-8 and TRBJ1-2, with 11 nucleotides matching TRBD1. The germline CDR1 and CDR2 sequences are SGHVS and FQNEAQ. V gave up 0 bases and J gave up 8 bases; unmatched junction bases: 5. CDR3 size: 15 residues. In DNA form, the CDR3 reads TGTGCCAGCAGCTTAGCCGGGACAGGGGGACGCGGCTACACCTTC. Translated, it gives CASSLAGTGGRGYTF.

The chain employs TRBV9 and TRBJ2-2; TRBD2 agrees at 7 bases. Looked up from germline, CDR1 is SGDLS and CDR2 is YYNGEE. There are 16 residues in the CDR3. Losses at the gene ends were 0 bases for V and 0 bases for J; bases not matched to a gene: 2. CDR3: CASSVEGGSNTGELFF. CDR3 in DNA: TGTGCCAGCAGCGTAGAGGGAGGGTCGAACACCGGGGAGCTGTTTTTT.

The gene calls are TRBV6-6 and TRBJ1-5, with 10 bases aligning to TRBD1. Germline CDR1 is MNHNY and CDR2 is SVGAGI (reference sequence). V trimming: 7 bases; J trimming: 5 bases; junction bases outside the gene matches: 5. The CDR3 has 14 amino acids. CDR3 region: CASKRGTGDQPQHF. The CDR3, as DNA: TGTGCCAGCAAACGTGGGACAGGGGATCAGCCCCAGCATTTT.

This chain connects TRBV6-2 or TRBV6-3 to TRBJ1-2; TRBD1 aligns across 11 bases. CDR1 is MNHEY and CDR2 is SVGEGT in the germline V gene. Trimming cost V 2 bases and J 7 bases; bases outside gene matches: 6. The length of the CDR3 is 15 residues. The CDR3 protein is CASSYTRTGGLGYTF. In DNA form, the CDR3 reads TGTGCCAGCAGTTACACCCGGACAGGGGGCCTTGGCTACACCTTC.